This passage covers 10 T cell receptor beta chains from one sample sequenced in a study of blood T cells in healthy people across ages. Combining a sample-barcoded 5' primer with a J-beta primer mix, a second PCR ran for roughly 6 to 12 cycles. A single record per CDR3 protein comes from TCRdb applying MiXCR to the 5' RACE reads. The sample carries about 780,000 distinct CDR3 sequences, about 47% recorded once. The specimen was blood. Source of these receptors: an elderly man in good health.

This clonotype has just a few counts. The chain uses TRBV29-1 and TRBJ2-5; D assignment may be TRBD1 or TRBD2 (5 bases each). In germline, CDR1 is SQVTM, CDR2 ANQGSEA. Trimming left V 3 bases short and J 5 bases short, with 13 bases between. This CDR3 spans 13 amino acids. DNA for the CDR3: TGCAGCGTTGATGGCAGGGCGGGCGAGACCCAGTACTTC. Protein product: CSVDGRAGETQYF.

CDR3 residues: CVSSRSHNEQFF. CDR3 coding DNA: TGTGTCTCCTCGCGGAGCCACAATGAGCAGTTCTTC. The genes are TRBV6-5 and TRBJ2-1; D is undetermined. Germline values: CDR1 MNHEY, CDR2 SVGAGI. This CDR3 has 12 residues.

This clonotype has just one count. A much larger clonotype is one base distant, so this may be a read error. The chain carries TRBV29-1 and TRBJ2-1; TRBD2 might be the D (6 bases). The CDR3 is 11 residues long. Per the germline V gene, CDR1 is SQVTM and CDR2 is ANQGSEA. In nucleotides, the CDR3 is TGCAGCGGGAGGGCCGGGGATGAGCTGTTCTTC. Its protein product is CSGRAGDELFF.

This chain uses TRBV2 with TRBJ2-7; maybe TRBD2 (5 bases). V was trimmed by 8 bases and J by 0 bases, leaving 17 bases between them. The CDR3 is 15 amino acids. Germline loops: CDR1 SNHLY, CDR2 FYNNEI. The CDR3 is CASGRTLTSSYEQYF. DNA for the CDR3: TGTGCCAGCGGAAGGACTTTGACGAGCTCCTACGAGCAGTACTTC.

The count of this clonotype is one. The chain has TRBV3-1 and TRBJ2-5; 10 positions agree with TRBD2. Near its end, the DNA agrees better with TRBJ2-1, so the J call may be wrong. The CDR3 is made up of 14 amino acids. From germline, CDR1 is LGHDT and CDR2 YNNKEL (reference sequence). The CDR3 is CASSQDRAGGTQFF. Here the CDR3 DNA reads TGTGCCAGCAGCCAAGATCGAGCGGGGGGGACCCAGTTCTTC.

The chain couples TRBV5-5 to TRBJ2-7; TRBD1 agrees at 8 bases. The closer fit of TRBJ2-4 to the DNA end suggests the J call may be wrong. Germline CDR1 SGHKS, CDR2 YYEKEE (reference sequence). The CDR3 extends over 14 amino acids. The CDR3 sequence is CASSLWTGRNIQYF. In nucleotides, the CDR3 is TGTGCCAGCAGCTTGTGGACAGGGCGAAACATTCAGTACTTC.

The rearrangement links TRBV7-2 to TRBJ1-4, with D possibly TRBD1 on 6 matching bases. From germline, CDR1 is SGHTA and CDR2 FQGNSA. V was trimmed by 5 bases and J by 5 bases, leaving 15 bases between them. This CDR3 comprises 15 residues. CDR3 sequence reads: CASSDPGQTNEKLFF. Written as DNA, the CDR3 is TGTGCCAGCAGCGATCCGGGACAAACGAATGAAAAACTGTTTTTT. The full variable domain, in which reference TRBV7-2 and TRBJ1-4 provide the parts outside the CDR3, is GAGVSQSPSNKVTEKGKDVELRCDPISGHTALYWYRQSLGQGLEFLIYFQGNSAPDKSGLPSDRFSAERTGGSVSTLTIQRTQQEDSAVYLCASSDPGQTNEKLFFGSGTQLSVL.

The chain carries TRBV3-1 and TRBJ1-1, with a weak D call TRBD1 (6 bases). The CDR3 covers 13 residues. Trimming stripped 2 bases from V and 9 bases from J, with 13 bases between. Germline V gene data show CDR1 as LGHDT and CDR2 as YNNKEL (reference sequence). The CDR3 DNA reads as TGTGCCAGCAGCCAAATTACCGGGACACAAGCTTTCTTT. Protein product: CASSQITGTQAFF.

This clonotype showed up just once. This sequence joins TRBV21-1 and TRBJ2-5; no DNA check was done on the table's D call, TRBD1. The J call may be mistaken, given a closer DNA end match to TRBJ2-7. TRBV21-1 is a pseudogene locus. This CDR3 comprises 14 residues. CDR3: CASSKARDSYEQYF. The CDR3 DNA reads TGTGCCAGCAGCAAAGCTAGGGACAGCTACGAGCAGTACTTC.

This chain joins TRBV28 and TRBJ2-7; TRBD2 is a possible D gene (6 bases). The germline V gene has CDR1 MDHEN and CDR2 SYDVKM. V lost 5 bases and J 1 base, leaving 15 bases between the germline ends. The CDR3 totals 15 residues. CDR3 residues: CASSVLATNSYEQYF. CDR3 bases: TGTGCCAGCAGTGTTCTAGCGACCAATTCCTACGAGCAGTACTTC.